This paragraph covers one T cell receptor beta chain sequence. This entry is derived from a study of blood T cells in healthy people across ages. The second PCR ran about 6 to 12 cycles with a sample-barcoded 5' primer and J-beta primers. Each single sample gave us at least 2.5 million CDR3-containing paired-end reads. Each CDR3 protein is one row after TCRdb ran MiXCR on the 5' RACE reads. The table has some 1.4 million distinct CDR3 sequences, roughly 40% seen once. There are 14 residues in the CDR3. Germline assignment: CDR1 SGHRS and CDR2 YFSETQ. Trimming cost V 5 bases and J 6 bases, with 14 bases left between them.

Sequencing was performed on blood. V usage is TRBV5-1 and J usage is TRBJ1-4; perhaps TRBD1 as D (5 bases). The clonotype comes from a woman aged 18-29 years in good health. The CDR3 nucleotides are TGCGCCAGCAGTTGGAGCTCGGGGGATGAAAAACTGTTTTTT. Protein: CASSWSSGDEKLFF. Complete variable domain (other parts from reference TRBV5-1 and TRBJ1-4): KAGVTQTPRYLIKTRGQQVTLSCSPISGHRSVSWYQQTPGQGLQFLFEYFSETQRNKGNFPGRFSGRQFSNSRSEMNVSTLELGDSALYLCASSWSSGDEKLFFGSGTQLSVL.